This entry concerns a single T cell receptor beta chain. V shed 4 bases and J 2 bases; nucleotides not matched to a gene: 6. Germline V gene lookup returns CDR1 SEHNR and CDR2 FQNEAQ (reference sequence). The CDR3 runs to 15 residues. Repertoires were generated with immunoSEQ multiplex PCR, while TCRdb's copy carries only in-frame clones and drops some. The sample has about 82,000 clones, 96% seen once. This sample is drawn from a study of technical replicates of blood from several donors. Sequencing input: T cells isolated from PBMCs. V is TRBV7-9 and J is TRBJ2-7, with TRBD1 matching over 9 bases. This TCR derives from a human donor in good health. The CDR3 reads CASSSLGQGTYEQYF. Written as DNA, the CDR3 is TGTGCCAGCAGCTCCCTCGGACAGGGGACCTACGAGCAGTACTTC. Filled out from reference TRBV7-9 and TRBJ2-7, the complete variable domain reads DTGVSQNPRHKITKRGQNVTFRCDPISEHNRLYWYRQTLGQGPEFLTYFQNEAQLEKSRLLSDRFSAERPKGSFSTLEIQRTEQGDSAMYLCASSSLGQGTYEQYFGPGTRLTVT.